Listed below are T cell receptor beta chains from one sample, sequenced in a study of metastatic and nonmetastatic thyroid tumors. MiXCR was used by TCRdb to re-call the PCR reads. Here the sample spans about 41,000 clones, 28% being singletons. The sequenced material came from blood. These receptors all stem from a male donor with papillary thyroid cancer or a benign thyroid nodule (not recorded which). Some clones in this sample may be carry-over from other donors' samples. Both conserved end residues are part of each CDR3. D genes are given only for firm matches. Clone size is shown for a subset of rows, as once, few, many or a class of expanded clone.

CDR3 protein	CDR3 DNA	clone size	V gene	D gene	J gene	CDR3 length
CSAFSPASNYGYTF	TGCAGTGCTTTCTCGCCAGCCTCGAACTATGGCTACACCTTC	NA	TRBV20-1	NA	TRBJ1-2	14
CASSQGGRGTEAFF	TGTGCCAGCAGCCAAGGGGGGCGCGGCACTGAAGCTTTCTTT	many	TRBV3-1	NA	TRBJ1-1	14
CASSPNAQGAAGGYTF	TGTGCCAGCAGCCCTAACGCACAGGGGGCGGCAGGTGGCTACACCTTC	many	TRBV3-1	TRBD1	TRBJ1-2	16
CASSFLAGGDTQYF	TGTGCCAGCAGCTTTTTGGCCGGGGGAGATACGCAGTATTTT	once	TRBV11-3	NA	TRBJ2-3	14
CASSRRSSGANVLTF	TGTGCCAGCAGTCGCCGAAGCTCTGGGGCCAACGTCCTGACTTTC	NA	TRBV6-1	NA	TRBJ2-6	15
CASSQGITGHLLLEQYF	TGTGCCAGCAGTCAAGGAATTACAGGACATCTCTTGTTGGAGCAGTACTTC	NA	TRBV4-2	NA	TRBJ2-7	17
CARSYSIGGTEAFF	TGTGCCAGAAGTTACTCGATTGGTGGAACTGAAGCTTTCTTT	few	TRBV6-2/TRBV6-3	NA	TRBJ1-1	14
CASSQDLAGVITDTQYF	TGTGCCAGCAGCCAAGATCTAGCGGGAGTCATTACAGATACGCAGTATTTT	few	TRBV3-1	TRBD2	TRBJ2-3	17
CASSPDGGVNQSQHF	TGCGCCAGCAGCCCGGATGGGGGGGTCAATCAGTCCCAGCATTTT	NA	TRBV4-1	NA	TRBJ1-5	15
CASSLLPGPDTEAFF	TGTGCCAGCAGTTTGTTACCGGGGCCGGACACTGAAGCTTTCTTT	many	TRBV28	NA	TRBJ1-1	15
CASHSGSSTYNEQFF	TGTGCCAGCCATAGTGGGTCCTCAACCTACAATGAGCAGTTCTTC	NA	TRBV9	NA	TRBJ2-1	15
CASSTGVEVRGYTF	TGTGCCAGCTCCACAGGGGTCGAAGTCCGTGGCTACACCTTC	NA	TRBV6-1	TRBD1	TRBJ1-2	14
CASRTNAIYEQYF	TGTGCCAGCCGGACTAACGCCATCTACGAGCAGTACTTC	NA	TRBV2	NA	TRBJ2-7	13
CASSEALRGDYEQYF	TGTGCCAGCAGTGAAGCGCTGAGGGGCGACTACGAGCAGTACTTC	few	TRBV6-1	NA	TRBJ2-7	15
CASILGTRQSQETQYF	TGCGCCAGCATTCTCGGTACGAGACAATCGCAAGAGACCCAGTACTTC	many	TRBV5-1	NA	TRBJ2-5	16
CASSMIDTGELFF	TGTGCCAGTAGTATGATCGACACCGGGGAGCTGTTTTTT	many	TRBV19	NA	TRBJ2-2	13
CASSLVSGAHYEQYF	TGCGCCAGCAGCTTGGTATCGGGGGCCCACTACGAGCAGTACTTC	once	TRBV5-1	NA	TRBJ2-7	15
CASRGWASGANVLTF	TGTGCCAGCAGAGGGTGGGCCTCTGGGGCCAACGTCCTGACTTTC	NA	TRBV5-6	NA	TRBJ2-6	15
CASSLPDGTDTQYF	TGTGCCAGCAGTTTACCGGACGGCACAGATACGCAGTATTTT	few	TRBV28	NA	TRBJ2-3	14
CASSLGSSGCTDTQYF	TGCGCCAGCAGCCTGGGGTCTAGCGGATGCACAGACACGCAGTATTTT	NA	TRBV5-1	TRBD2	TRBJ2-3	16